This TCR beta chain was captured by sequencing in a study of early T cells in non-severe SARS-CoV-2 infection. General observations from the study: Lookups in VDJdb leaned toward anti-spike CD8 responses and missed private and CD4 specificities.

This clonotype was counted at least ten times. As yet, its antigen is unknown. The protocol attached unique molecular identifiers to individual cDNA molecules. TCRdb recomputed calls from the 5' RACE reads with MiXCR, one row per CDR3 protein. The sample has 50,000 to 60,000 distinct CDR3 sequences; 10% are singletons. V was clipped by 6 bases and J by 1 base; unmatched bases: 5. This CDR3 is 14 amino acids long. Looked up from germline, CDR1 is SQVTM and CDR2 is ANQGSEA. The chain carries TRBV29-1 and TRBJ2-2; 7 bases are a match to TRBD1. Sequenced material: whole blood. This clonotype originated in an adult who was a healthcare worker with PCR-confirmed SARS-CoV-2 infection or an uninfected control (not recorded which). The CDR3 sequence: CSVYGQENTGELFF. DNA of the CDR3: TGCAGCGTCTATGGACAGGAGAACACCGGGGAGCTGTTTTTT.